This T cell receptor (beta chain) is drawn from a study of T cell repertoires in cytomegalovirus infection. Study at large: Used in the study were CMV epitopes, some recently identified and HLA-C-restricted, others well-studied and HLA-B-restricted. In public TCR beta signatures, there were indications of both CMV infection and matching HLA type. Overall study results and limits: Dominant in the ex vivo response were TCR beta clonotypes restricted by HLA-C and specific for CMV. People with CMV and the relevant HLA were identified by cumulative public TCR beta family frequency.

Using its own MiXCR run on the reads, TCRdb lists one record per CDR3 protein. This sample carries hundreds of thousands of distinct CDR3 sequences, around 32% of them seen once, and the ten largest clones take 18%. This clonotype was detected ten times or more. Its antigen is unknown. Germline assignment: CDR1 SGHTA and CDR2 FQGNSA. V was clipped by 3 bases and J by 5 bases; unmatched bases: 6. The CDR3 is 14 residues long. The starting material was cultured PBMCs, obtained from culture after CMV antigen stimulation. The sequence was collected from a human donor in good health (CMV status not recorded). Some clones in this sample may be carry-over from other donors' samples. The chain links TRBV7-2 to TRBJ2-7; 8 bases map to TRBD1. DNA of the CDR3: TGTGCCAGCAGCTTGTACTCAGGGGGCCACGAGCAGTACTTC. It is translated as CASSLYSGGHEQYF.